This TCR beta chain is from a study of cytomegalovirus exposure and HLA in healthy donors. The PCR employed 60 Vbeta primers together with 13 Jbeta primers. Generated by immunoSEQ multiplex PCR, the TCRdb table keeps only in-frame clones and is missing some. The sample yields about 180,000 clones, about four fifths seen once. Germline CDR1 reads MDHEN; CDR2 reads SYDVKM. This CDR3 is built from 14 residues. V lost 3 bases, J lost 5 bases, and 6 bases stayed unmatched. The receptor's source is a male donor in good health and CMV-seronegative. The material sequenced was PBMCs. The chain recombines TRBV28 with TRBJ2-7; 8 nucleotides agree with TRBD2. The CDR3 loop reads CASSLGVAGNEQYF. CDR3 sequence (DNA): TGTGCCAGCAGTTTGGGGGTAGCGGGGAACGAGCAGTACTTC.